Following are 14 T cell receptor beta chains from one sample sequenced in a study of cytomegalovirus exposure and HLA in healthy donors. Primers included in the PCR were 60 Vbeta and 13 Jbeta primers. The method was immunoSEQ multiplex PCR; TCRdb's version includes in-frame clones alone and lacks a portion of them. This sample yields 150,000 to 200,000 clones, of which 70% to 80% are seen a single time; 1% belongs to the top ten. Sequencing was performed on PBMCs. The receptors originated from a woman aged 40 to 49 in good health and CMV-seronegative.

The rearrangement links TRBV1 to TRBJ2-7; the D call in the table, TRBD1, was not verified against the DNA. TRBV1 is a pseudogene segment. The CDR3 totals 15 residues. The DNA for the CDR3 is TGCACCAGCACCCCCTTGTGGGGCCACTCCTACGAGCAGTACTTC. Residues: CTSTPLWGHSYEQYF.

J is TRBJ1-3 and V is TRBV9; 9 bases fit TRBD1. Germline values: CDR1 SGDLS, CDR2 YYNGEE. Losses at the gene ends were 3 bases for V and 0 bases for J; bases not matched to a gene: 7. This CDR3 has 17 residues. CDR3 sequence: CASSAVGQGPSGNTIYF. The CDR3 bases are TGTGCCAGCAGCGCAGTTGGACAGGGGCCCTCTGGAAACACCATATATTTT. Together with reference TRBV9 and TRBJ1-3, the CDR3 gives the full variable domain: DSGVTQTPKHLITATGQRVTLRCSPRSGDLSVYWYQQSLDQGLQFLIQYYNGEERAKGNILERFSAQQFPDLHSELNLSSLELGDSALYFCASSAVGQGPSGNTIYFGEGSWLTVV.

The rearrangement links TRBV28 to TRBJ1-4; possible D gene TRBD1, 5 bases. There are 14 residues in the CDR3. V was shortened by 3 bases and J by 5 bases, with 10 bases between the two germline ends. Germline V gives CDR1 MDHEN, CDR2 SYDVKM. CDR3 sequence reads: CASSFRGINEKLFF. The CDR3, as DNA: TGTGCCAGCAGTTTTCGGGGGATCAATGAAAAACTGTTTTTT.

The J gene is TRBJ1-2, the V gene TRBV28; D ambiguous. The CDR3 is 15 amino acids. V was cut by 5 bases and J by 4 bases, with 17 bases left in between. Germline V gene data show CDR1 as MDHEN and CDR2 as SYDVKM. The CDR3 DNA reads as TGTGCCAGCAGTGACCGACGGGGAACGGGCTATGGCTACACCTTC. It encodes CASSDRRGTGYGYTF.

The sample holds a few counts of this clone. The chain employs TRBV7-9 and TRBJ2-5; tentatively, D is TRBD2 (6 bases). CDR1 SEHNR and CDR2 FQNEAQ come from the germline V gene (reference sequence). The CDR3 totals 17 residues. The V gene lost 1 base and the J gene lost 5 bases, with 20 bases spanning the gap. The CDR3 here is CASSLVRRTGDGETQYF. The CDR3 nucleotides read TGTGCCAGCAGCTTAGTAAGAAGGACGGGAGATGGGGAGACCCAGTACTTC.

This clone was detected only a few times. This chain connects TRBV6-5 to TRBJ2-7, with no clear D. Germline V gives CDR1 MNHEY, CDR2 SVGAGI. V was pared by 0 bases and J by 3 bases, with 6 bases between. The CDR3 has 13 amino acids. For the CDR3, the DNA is TGTGCCAGCAGTTACTCCGAGTACTACGAGCAGTACTTC. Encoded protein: CASSYSEYYEQYF.

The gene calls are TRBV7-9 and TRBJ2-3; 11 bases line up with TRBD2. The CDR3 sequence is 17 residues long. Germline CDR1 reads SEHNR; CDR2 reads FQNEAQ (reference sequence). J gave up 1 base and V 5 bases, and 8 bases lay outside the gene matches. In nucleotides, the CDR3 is TGTGCCAGCAGCAAACTAGCGGGAGCGCTTGGCACAGATACGCAGTATTTT. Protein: CASSKLAGALGTDTQYF. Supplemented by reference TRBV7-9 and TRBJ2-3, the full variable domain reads DTGVSQNPRHKITKRGQNVTFRCDPISEHNRLYWYRQTLGQGPEFLTYFQNEAQLEKSRLLSDRFSAERPKGSFSTLEIQRTEQGDSAMYLCASSKLAGALGTDTQYFGPGTRLTVL.

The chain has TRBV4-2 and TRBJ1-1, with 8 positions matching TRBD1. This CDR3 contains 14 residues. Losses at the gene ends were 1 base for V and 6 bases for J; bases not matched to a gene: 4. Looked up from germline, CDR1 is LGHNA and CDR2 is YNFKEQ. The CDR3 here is CASSQAGQEAEAFF. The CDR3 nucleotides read TGTGCCAGCAGCCAAGCGGGACAGGAGGCTGAAGCTTTCTTT.

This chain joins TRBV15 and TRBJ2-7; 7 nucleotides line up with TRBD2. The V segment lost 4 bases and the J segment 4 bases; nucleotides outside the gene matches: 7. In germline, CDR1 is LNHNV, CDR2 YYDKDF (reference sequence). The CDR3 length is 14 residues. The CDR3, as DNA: TGTGCCACCAGCATACGGCGGGAGAATTACGAGCAGTACTTC. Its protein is CATSIRRENYEQYF.

This CDR3 reads CATSTSTGVGQETQYF. CDR3 nucleotide sequence: TGTGCCACCAGCACCTCCACGGGGGTGGGGCAAGAGACCCAGTACTTC. The V call is TRBV15, the J call TRBJ2-5; D is possibly TRBD2 (6 bases). Germline assignment: CDR1 LNHNV and CDR2 YYDKDF (reference sequence). Trimming left V 4 bases short and J 2 bases short, with 17 bases between. The CDR3 contains 16 residues.

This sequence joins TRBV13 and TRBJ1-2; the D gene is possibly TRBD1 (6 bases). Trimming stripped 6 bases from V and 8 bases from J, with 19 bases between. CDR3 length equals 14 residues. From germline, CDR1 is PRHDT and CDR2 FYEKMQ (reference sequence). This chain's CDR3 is CASSIEGGFGGYTF. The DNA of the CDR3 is TGTGCCAGCAGTATCGAGGGGGGGTTCGGAGGCTACACCTTC.

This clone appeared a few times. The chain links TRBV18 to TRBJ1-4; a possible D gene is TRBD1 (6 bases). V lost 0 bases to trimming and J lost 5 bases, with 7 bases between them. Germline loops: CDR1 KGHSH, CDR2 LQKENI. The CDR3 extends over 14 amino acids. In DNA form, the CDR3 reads TGTGCCAGCTCACCACCGGGACAAAATGAAAAACTGTTTTTT. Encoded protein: CASSPPGQNEKLFF.

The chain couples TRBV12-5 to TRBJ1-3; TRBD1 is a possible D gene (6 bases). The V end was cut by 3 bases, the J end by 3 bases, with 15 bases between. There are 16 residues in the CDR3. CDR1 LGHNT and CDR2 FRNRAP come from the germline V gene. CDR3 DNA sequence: TGTGCTAGTGGTTTAGGGGGGGCTGCGTATGGAAACACCATATATTTT. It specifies CASGLGGAAYGNTIYF.

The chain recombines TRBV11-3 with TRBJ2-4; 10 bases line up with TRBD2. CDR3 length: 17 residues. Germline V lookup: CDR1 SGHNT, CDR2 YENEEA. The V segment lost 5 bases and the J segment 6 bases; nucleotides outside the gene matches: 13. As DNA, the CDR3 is TGTGCCAGCAGCCCTTGGACTAGCGGCCGAGTCCTAAACATTCAGTACTTC. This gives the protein CASSPWTSGRVLNIQYF.